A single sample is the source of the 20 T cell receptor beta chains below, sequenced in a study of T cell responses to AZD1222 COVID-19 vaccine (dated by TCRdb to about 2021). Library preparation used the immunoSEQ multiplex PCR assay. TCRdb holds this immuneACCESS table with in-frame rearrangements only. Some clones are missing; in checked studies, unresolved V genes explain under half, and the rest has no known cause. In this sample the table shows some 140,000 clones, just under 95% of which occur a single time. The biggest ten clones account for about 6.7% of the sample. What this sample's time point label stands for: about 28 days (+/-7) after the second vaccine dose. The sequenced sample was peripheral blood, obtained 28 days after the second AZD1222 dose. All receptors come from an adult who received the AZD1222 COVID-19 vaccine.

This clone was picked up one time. The CDR3 DNA follows: TGCGCCAGCAGCTTGGGACAGGGAAATTCACCCCTCCACTTT. Translation gives CASSLGQGNSPLHF. The J gene is TRBJ1-6, the V gene TRBV5-1; 7 bases fit TRBD1. J lost 7 bases, V lost 0 bases, and 1 base had no gene match. Per germline, CDR1 SGHRS and CDR2 YFSETQ. This CDR3 is built from 14 residues.

CDR3 nucleotides: TGTGCTAGTGGTTTGGTCACCTATCAGGGCTCCGGAGGATGGGCGGACTATGGCTACACCTTC. Residues: CASGLVTYQGSGGWADYGYTF. The chain joins TRBV12-5 to TRBJ1-2, with D perhaps matching TRBD1 (5 bases). Trimming took off 0 bases at V and 3 bases at J, with 29 bases between the two ends. Germline CDR1 is LGHNT and CDR2 is FRNRAP. The CDR3 runs 21 residues.

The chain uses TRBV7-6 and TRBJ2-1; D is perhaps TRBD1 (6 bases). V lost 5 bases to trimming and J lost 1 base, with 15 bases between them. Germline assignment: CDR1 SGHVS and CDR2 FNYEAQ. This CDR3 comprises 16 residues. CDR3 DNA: TGTGCCAGCAGCCCAGAGACAGGACCATCCTACAATGAGCAGTTCTTC. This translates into CASSPETGPSYNEQFF.

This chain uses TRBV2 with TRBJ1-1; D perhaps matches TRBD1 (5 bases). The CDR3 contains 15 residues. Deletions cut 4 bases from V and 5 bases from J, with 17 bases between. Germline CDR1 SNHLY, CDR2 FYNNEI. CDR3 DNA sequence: TGTGCCAGCAGTGGAGAAGGTGGGGGGGGAACTGAAGCTTTCTTT. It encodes CASSGEGGGGTEAFF.

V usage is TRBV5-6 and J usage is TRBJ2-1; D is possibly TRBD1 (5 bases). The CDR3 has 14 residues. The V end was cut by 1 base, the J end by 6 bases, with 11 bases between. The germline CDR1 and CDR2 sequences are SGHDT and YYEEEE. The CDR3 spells CASSLPGLTNEQFF. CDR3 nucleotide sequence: TGTGCCAGCAGCTTGCCAGGGCTCACCAATGAGCAGTTCTTC.

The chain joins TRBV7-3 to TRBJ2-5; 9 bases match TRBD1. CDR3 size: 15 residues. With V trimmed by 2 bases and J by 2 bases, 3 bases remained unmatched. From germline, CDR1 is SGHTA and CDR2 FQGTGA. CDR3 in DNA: TGTGCCAGCAGCTTATACGGACAGGGGCAAGAGACCCAGTACTTC. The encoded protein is CASSLYGQGQETQYF.

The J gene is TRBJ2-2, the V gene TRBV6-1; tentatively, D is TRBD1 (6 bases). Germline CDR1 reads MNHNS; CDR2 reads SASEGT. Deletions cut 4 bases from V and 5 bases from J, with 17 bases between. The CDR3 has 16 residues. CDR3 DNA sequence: TGTGCCAGCAGTGGCGGTTTGGGACATTATACCGGGGAGCTGTTTTTT. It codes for CASSGGLGHYTGELFF.

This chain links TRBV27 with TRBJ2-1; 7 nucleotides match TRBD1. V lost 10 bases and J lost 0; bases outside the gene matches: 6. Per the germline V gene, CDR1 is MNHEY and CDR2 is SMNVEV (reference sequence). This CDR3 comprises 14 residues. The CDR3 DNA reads TGTGCCACCCGGACAGGACTCTCCTACAATGAGCAGTTCTTC. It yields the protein CATRTGLSYNEQFF.

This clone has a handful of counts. CDR3 sequence: CASSPGEGTYNEQFF. The CDR3 nucleotides read TGTGCCAGCAGCCCGGGGGAGGGCACCTACAATGAGCAGTTCTTC. The chain joins TRBV7-2 to TRBJ2-1; 7 bases fit TRBD2. Germline-derived CDR1 and CDR2 are SGHTA and FQGNSA. V shed 5 bases and J 2 bases; nucleotides not matched to a gene: 6. The CDR3 is made up of 15 amino acids.

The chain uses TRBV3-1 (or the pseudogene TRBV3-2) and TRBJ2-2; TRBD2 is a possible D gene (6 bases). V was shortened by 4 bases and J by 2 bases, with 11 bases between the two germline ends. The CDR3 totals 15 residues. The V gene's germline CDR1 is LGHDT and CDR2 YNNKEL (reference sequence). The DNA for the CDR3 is TGTGCCAGCAGCCTGCGGGGATCAAACACCGGGGAGCTGTTTTTT. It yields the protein CASSLRGSNTGELFF.

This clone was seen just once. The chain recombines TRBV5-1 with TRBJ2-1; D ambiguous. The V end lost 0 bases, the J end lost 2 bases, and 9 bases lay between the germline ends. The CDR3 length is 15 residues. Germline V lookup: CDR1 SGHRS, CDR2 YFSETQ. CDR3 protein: CASSLEQPAYNEQFF. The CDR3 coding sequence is TGCGCCAGCAGCTTGGAACAGCCCGCCTACAATGAGCAGTTCTTC.

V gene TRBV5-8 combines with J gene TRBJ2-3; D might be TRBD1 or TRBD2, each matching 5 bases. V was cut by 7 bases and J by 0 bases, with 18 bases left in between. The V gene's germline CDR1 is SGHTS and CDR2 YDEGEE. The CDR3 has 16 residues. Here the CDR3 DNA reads TGTGCCAGCGGACGCACGGGACGCCCCAGCACAGATACGCAGTATTTT. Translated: CASGRTGRPSTDTQYF.

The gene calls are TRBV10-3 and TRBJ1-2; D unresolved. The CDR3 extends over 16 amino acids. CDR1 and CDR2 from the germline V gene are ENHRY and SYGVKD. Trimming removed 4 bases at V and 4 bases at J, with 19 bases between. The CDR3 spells CAISGVYGLAAYGYTF. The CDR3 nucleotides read TGTGCCATCAGTGGGGTGTATGGGCTAGCTGCCTATGGCTACACCTTC.

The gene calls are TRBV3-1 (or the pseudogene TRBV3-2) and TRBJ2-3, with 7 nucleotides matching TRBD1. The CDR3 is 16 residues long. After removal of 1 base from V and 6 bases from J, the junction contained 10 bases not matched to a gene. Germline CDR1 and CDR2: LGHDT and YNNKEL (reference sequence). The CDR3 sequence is CASSQVSSTGTDTQYF. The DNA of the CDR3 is TGTGCCAGCAGCCAAGTTTCCTCGACAGGGACCGATACGCAGTATTTT.

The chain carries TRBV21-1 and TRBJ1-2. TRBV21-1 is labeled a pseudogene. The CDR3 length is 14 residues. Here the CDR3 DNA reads TGTGCCAGCAGCCCAACGGGACCTCACTATGGCTACACCTTC. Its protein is CASSPTGPHYGYTF.

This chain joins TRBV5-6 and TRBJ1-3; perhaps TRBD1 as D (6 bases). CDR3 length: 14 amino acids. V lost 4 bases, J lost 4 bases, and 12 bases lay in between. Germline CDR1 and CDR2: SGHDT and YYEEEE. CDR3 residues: CASSGTGIGNTIYF. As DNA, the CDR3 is TGTGCCAGCAGCGGAACAGGGATCGGAAACACCATATATTTT.

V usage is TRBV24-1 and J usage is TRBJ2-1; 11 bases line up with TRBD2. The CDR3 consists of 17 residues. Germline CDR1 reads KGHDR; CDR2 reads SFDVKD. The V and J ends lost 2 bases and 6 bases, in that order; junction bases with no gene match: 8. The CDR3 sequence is CATSDYLSGGAVNEQFF. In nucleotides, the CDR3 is TGTGCCACCAGTGATTACCTTAGCGGGGGGGCAGTCAATGAGCAGTTCTTC.

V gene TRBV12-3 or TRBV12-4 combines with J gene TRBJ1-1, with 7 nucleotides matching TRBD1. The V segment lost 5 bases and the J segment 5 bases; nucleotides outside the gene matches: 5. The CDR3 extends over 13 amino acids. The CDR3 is CASSAGGETEAFF. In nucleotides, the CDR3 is TGTGCCAGCAGTGCAGGGGGGGAGACTGAAGCTTTCTTT.

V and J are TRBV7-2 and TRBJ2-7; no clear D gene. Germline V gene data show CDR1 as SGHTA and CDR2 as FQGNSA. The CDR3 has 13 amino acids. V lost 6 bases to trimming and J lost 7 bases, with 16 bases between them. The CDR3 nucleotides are TGTGCCAGCAGACATAACGATGTGGGGGAGCAGTACTTC. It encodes CASRHNDVGEQYF.

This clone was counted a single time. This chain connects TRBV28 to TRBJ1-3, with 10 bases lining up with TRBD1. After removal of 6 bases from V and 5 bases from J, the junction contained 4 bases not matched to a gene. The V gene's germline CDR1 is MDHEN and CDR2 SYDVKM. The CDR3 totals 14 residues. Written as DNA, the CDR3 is TGTGCCAGCAGGAAAGACAGGGGGCGAAACACCATATATTTT. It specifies CASRKDRGRNTIYF.